The clone carrying this T cell receptor (beta chain) appeared a few times. No antigen is known for it. The sequenced template was cDNA made from the entire isolated RNA. The repertoire was sequenced with immunoSEQ multiplex PCR; TCRdb's copy has only in-frame clones and lacks some. Among about 370,000 clones listed, about 10% were seen once. This sample was taken from a study of beta chain features in type 1 diabetes. General study findings and limits: Significant though moderate, a shortening of TCRB CDR3s appeared in all four CD4+ subsets of Type 1 diabetes patients. Naive, central memory and Treg TCRB repertoires appeared more alike in patients than in healthy donors.

Germline V gene sequence: CDR1 MNHEY, CDR2 SVGAGI. This CDR3 is built from 15 residues. Trimming cost V 6 bases and J 1 base, with 15 bases left between them. Sequencing input: central memory CD4+ T cells from blood. The rearrangement joins TRBV6-5 to TRBJ1-2; maybe TRBD1 (6 bases). This TCR was sampled from a man aged 25 to 40 with type 1 diabetes. CDR3 nucleotides: TGTGCCAGCAGGGTCCGGACAGACAGTAACTATGGCTACACCTTC. Its translation is CASRVRTDSNYGYTF.